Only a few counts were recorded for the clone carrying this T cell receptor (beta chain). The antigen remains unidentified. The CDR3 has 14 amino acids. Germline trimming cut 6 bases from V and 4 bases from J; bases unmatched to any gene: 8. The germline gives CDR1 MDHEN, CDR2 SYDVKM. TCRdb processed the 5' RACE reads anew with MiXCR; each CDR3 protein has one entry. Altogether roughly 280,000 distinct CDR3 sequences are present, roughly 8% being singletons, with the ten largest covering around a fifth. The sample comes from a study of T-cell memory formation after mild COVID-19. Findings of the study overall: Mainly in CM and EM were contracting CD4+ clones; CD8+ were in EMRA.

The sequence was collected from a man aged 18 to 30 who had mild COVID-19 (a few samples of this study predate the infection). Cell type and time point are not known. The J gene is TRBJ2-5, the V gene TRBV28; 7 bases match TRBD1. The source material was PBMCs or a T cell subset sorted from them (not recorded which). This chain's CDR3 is CASRIQQGSETQYF. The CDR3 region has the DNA TGTGCCAGCAGGATCCAACAGGGGTCAGAGACCCAGTACTTC. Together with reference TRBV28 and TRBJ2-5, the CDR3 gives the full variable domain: DVKVTQSSRYLVKRTGEKVFLECVQDMDHENMFWYRQDPGLGLRLIYFSYDVKMKEKGDIPEGYSVSREKKERFSLILESASTNQTSMYLCASRIQQGSETQYFGPGTRLLVL.